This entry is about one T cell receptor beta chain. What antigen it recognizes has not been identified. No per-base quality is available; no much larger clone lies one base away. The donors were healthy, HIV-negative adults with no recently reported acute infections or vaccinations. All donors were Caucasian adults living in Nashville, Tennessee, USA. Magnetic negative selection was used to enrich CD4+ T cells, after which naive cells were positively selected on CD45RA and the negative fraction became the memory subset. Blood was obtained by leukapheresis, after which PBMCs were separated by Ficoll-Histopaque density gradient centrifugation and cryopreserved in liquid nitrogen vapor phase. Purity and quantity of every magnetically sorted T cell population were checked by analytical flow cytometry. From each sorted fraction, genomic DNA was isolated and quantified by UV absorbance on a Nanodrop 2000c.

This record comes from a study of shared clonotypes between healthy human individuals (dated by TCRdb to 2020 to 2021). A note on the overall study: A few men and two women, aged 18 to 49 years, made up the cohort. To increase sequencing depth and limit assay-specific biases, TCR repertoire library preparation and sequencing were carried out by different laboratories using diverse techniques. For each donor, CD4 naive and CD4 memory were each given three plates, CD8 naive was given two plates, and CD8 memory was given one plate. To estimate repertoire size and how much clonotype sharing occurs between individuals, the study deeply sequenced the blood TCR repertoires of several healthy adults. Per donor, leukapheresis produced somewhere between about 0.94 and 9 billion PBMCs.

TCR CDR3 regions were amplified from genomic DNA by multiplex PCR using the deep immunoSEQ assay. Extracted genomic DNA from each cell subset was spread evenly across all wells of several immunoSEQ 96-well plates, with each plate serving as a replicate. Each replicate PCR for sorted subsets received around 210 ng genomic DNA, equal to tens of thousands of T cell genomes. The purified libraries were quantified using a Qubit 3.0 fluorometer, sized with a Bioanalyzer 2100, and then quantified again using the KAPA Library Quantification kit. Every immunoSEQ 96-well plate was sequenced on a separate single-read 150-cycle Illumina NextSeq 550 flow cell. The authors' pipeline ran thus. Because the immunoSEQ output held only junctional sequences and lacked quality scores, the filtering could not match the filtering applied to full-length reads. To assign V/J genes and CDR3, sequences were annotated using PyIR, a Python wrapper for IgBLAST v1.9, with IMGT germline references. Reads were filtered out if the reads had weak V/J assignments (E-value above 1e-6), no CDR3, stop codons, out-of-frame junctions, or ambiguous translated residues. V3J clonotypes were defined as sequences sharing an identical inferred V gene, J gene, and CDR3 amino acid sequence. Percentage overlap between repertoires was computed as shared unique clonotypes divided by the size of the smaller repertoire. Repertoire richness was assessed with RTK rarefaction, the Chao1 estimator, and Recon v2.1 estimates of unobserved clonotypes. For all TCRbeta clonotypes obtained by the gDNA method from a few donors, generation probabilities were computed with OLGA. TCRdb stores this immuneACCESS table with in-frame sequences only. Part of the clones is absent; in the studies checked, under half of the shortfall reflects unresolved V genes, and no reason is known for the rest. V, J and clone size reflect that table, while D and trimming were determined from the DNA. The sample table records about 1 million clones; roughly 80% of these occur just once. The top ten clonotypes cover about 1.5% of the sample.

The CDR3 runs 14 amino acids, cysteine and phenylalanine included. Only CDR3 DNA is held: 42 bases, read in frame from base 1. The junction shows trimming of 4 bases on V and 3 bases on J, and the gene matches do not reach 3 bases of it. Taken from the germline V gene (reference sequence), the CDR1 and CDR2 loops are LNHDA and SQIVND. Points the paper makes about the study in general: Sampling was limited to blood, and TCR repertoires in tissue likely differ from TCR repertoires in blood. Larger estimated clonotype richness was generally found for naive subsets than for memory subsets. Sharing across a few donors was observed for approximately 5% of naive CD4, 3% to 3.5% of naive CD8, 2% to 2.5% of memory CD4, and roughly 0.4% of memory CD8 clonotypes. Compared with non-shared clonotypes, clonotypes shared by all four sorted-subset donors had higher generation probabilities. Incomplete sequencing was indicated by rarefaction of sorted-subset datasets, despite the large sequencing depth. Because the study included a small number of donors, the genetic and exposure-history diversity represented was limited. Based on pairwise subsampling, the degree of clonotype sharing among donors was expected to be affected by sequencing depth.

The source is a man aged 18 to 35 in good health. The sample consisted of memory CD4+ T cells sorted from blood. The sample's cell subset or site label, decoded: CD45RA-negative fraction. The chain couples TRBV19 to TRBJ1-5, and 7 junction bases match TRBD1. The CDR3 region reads CASSRQGVNQPQHF. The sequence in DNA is TGTGCCAGTAGTAGACAGGGAGTCAATCAGCCCCAGCATTTT.